The source of this T cell receptor beta chain is a study of T cells after somatic rescue of genetic block. This table comes from immunoSEQ multiplex PCR, and its TCRdb copy is limited to in-frame clones, with some not included. The sample has tens of thousands of clones; about nine tenths are singletons. V lost 4 bases and J lost 4, with 11 bases in between. The CDR3 spans 13 residues. Germline assignment: CDR1 SGHRS and CDR2 YFSETQ. The J gene is TRBJ1-1, the V gene TRBV5-1; D ambiguous. The sample comprised peripheral blood mononuclear cells (PBMCs). This TCR was recovered from a young man. CDR3 bases: TGCGCCAGCAGCATCCTTTGGAGCACTGAAGCTTTCTTT. It translates to CASSILWSTEAFF.